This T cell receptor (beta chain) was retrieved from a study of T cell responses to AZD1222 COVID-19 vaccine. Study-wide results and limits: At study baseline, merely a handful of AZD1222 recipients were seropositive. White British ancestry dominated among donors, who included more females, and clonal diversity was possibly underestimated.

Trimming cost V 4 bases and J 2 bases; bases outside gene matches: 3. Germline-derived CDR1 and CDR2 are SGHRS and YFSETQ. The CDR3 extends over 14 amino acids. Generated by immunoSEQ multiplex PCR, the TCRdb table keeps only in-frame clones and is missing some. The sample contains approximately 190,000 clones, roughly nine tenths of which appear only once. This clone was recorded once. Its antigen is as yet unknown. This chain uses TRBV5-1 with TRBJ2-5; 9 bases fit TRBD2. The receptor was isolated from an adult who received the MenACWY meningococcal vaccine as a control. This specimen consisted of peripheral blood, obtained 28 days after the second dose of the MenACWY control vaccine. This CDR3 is CASSRGLAQETQYF. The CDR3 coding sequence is TGCGCCAGCAGCCGAGGACTAGCGCAAGAGACCCAGTACTTC.